Shown below are 30 T cell receptor beta chains from a single sample sequenced in a study of T-cell reconstitution after alpha-beta-depleted transplantation in children. Preparing the TCRbeta library involved the use of unique molecular identifiers. TCRdb reprocessed the PCR reads via MiXCR and lists one record per CDR3 protein. The sample shows 400,000 to 500,000 distinct CDR3 sequences, roughly a tenth of them seen only once. Sequencing used PBMCs from the stem cell graft donor, obtained from the stem cell graft. Source of these receptors: a human donor who donated a stem cell graft to a child with acute myeloid leukemia.

This clonotype was found many times. This chain links TRBV10-3 with TRBJ1-1, with 7 positions matching TRBD1. The V gene's germline CDR1 is ENHRY and CDR2 SYGVKD. Trimming took 10 bases from V and 3 from J; bases not matched to a gene: 14. CDR3 length: 15 amino acids. In DNA, the CDR3 is TGTGCCACCAGAGAACAGGGGCCCGCGCACACTGAAGCTTTCTTT. The encoded protein is CATREQGPAHTEAFF.

The V call is TRBV2, the J call TRBJ1-5; D remains unclear. This CDR3 spans 15 amino acids. V dropped 7 bases and J dropped 5 bases, with 18 bases sitting between them. Germline V gene data show CDR1 as SNHLY and CDR2 as FYNNEI. The CDR3 sequence: CASKVDGPFDQPQHF. CDR3 nucleotide sequence: TGTGCCAGCAAAGTCGACGGACCTTTCGATCAGCCCCAGCATTTT.

The CDR3 region has the DNA TGTGCCAGCAGTGGCCTCCCGGGAGAGGGATACACCTTC. This encodes CASSGLPGEGYTF. The chain couples TRBV6-1 to TRBJ1-2; D ambiguous. Trimming pared 4 bases from V and 11 bases from J, leaving 17 bases between. The CDR3 loop spans 13 amino acids. Germline CDR1 is MNHNS and CDR2 is SASEGT.

In this sample, this clonotype turned up a few times. The chain employs TRBV7-8 and TRBJ1-5; the D is unclear. The germline V gene encodes CDR1 SGHVS and CDR2 FQNEAQ. V was clipped by 1 base and J by 3 bases, with 16 bases between them. This CDR3 has 17 amino acids. DNA for the CDR3: TGTGCCAGCAGCTTAGAGTGGCTGCCCCCATTCAATCAGCCCCAGCATTTT. It translates to CASSLEWLPPFNQPQHF.

This clonotype came up many times. The chain employs TRBV28 and TRBJ1-6, with 9 bases that match TRBD1. Germline V lookup: CDR1 MDHEN, CDR2 SYDVKM. The V and J ends lost 5 bases and 7 bases, in that order; junction bases with no gene match: 0. This CDR3 region has 13 residues. The DNA of the CDR3 is TGTGCCAGCAGTGGACAGGGGAATTCACCCCTCCACTTT. This sequence encodes CASSGQGNSPLHF. The variable domain in full, completed from reference TRBV28 and TRBJ1-6, reads DVKVTQSSRYLVKRTGEKVFLECVQDMDHENMFWYRQDPGLGLRLIYFSYDVKMKEKGDIPEGYSVSREKKERFSLILESASTNQTSMYLCASSGQGNSPLHFGNGTRLTVT.

This clonotype was counted between two and nine times. This sequence joins TRBV6-1 and TRBJ2-7, with 9 bases aligning to TRBD2. From germline, CDR1 is MNHNS and CDR2 SASEGT. V was pared by 3 bases and J by 6 bases, with 12 bases of the junction left unmatched. This CDR3 is built from 16 residues. CDR3 DNA sequence: TGTGCCAGCAGTGATTCACCGGGACTAGCTGTTGGCGAGCAGTACTTC. Protein sequence: CASSDSPGLAVGEQYF.

The V and J genes are TRBV4-3 and TRBJ1-5; D gene unclear. The CDR3 is made up of 13 amino acids. Trimming took 0 bases from V and 7 from J, leaving 7 bases between them. CDR1 and CDR2 from the germline V gene are LGHNA and YSLEER. This CDR3 reads CASSQEYSQPQHF. CDR3 nucleotides: TGCGCCAGCAGCCAAGAGTACAGCCAGCCCCAGCATTTT.

The CDR3 nucleotides read TGCAGTGCTAGACCCACGGACGGACTAGATATATATACGCAGTATTTT. Translated: CSARPTDGLDIYTQYF. The chain links TRBV20-1 to TRBJ2-3, with 7 bases that match TRBD2. The junction had 15 bases not matched to a gene; V was cut back by 2 bases and J by 7 bases. The CDR3 covers 16 residues. Germline CDR1 and CDR2: DFQATT and SNEGSKA (reference sequence).

This clonotype was picked up many times. The gene calls are TRBV29-1 and TRBJ2-7; D gene uncertain. V lost 3 bases, J lost 0 bases, and 9 bases lay in between. Germline V gives CDR1 SQVTM, CDR2 ANQGSEA. The CDR3 totals 13 residues. The CDR3 is CSVEVPSSYEQYV. The CDR3 DNA reads TGCAGCGTTGAGGTCCCTAGCTCCTACGAGCAGTACGTC.

This clonotype was observed at least ten times. The rearrangement links TRBV30 to TRBJ1-5; D unresolved. Germline CDR1 and CDR2: GTSNPN and SVGIG (reference sequence). V was trimmed by 4 bases and J by 9 bases, leaving 19 bases between them. This CDR3 is built from 14 residues. The CDR3 DNA reads TGTGCCTGGAAAGGCCGGGCAGGAGGGCGGCCCCAGCATTTT. Translating gives CAWKGRAGGRPQHF.

This clonotype occurred many times. V gene TRBV12-3 or TRBV12-4 combines with J gene TRBJ2-1; D is undetermined. V gave up 5 bases and J gave up 7 bases, with 9 bases separating them. The CDR3 consists of 12 residues. The CDR3 loop is CASSPEFNEQFF. For the CDR3, the DNA is TGTGCCAGCAGTCCCGAATTTAATGAGCAGTTCTTC.

This clonotype turned up a few times. The chain joins TRBV27 to TRBJ1-4, with 8 bases identical to TRBD1. The germline V gene encodes CDR1 MNHEY and CDR2 SMNVEV (reference sequence). This CDR3 has 12 amino acids. V trimming: 10 bases; J trimming: 9 bases; junction bases outside the gene matches: 7. CDR3 sequence: CATAGTGKKLFF. For the CDR3, the DNA is TGTGCCACCGCCGGGACAGGCAAAAAACTGTTTTTT.

This clonotype was counted a few times. CDR3 coding DNA: TGTGCCAGCAGTCAACAGAGCAGTTTCCGTTCTGACAATGAGCAGTTCTTC. This codes for CASSQQSSFRSDNEQFF. This chain joins TRBV7-9 and TRBJ2-1; D unclear. This CDR3 has 17 residues. Trimming took off 6 bases at V and 5 bases at J, with 23 bases between the two ends. The germline gives CDR1 SEHNR, CDR2 FQNEAQ (reference sequence).

In this sample, this clonotype turned up a few times. The chain uses TRBV11-2 and TRBJ2-1, with 11 bases aligning to TRBD2. The V and J ends lost 5 bases and 1 base, in that order; junction bases with no gene match: 13. The CDR3 length is 19 residues. Germline CDR1 is SGHAT and CDR2 is FQNNGV. CDR3 residues: CASSPLRSGRGLSYNEQFF. The CDR3 DNA reads TGTGCCAGCAGCCCACTCCGTAGCGGGAGGGGTTTATCCTACAATGAGCAGTTCTTC.

The chain joins TRBV7-3 to TRBJ2-1, with a weak D call TRBD1 (6 bases). Germline values: CDR1 SGHTA, CDR2 FQGTGA. V was clipped by 4 bases and J by 2 bases, with 12 bases between them. The CDR3 spans 15 residues. The CDR3 sequence: CASSSGAGAYNEQFF. CDR3 sequence (DNA): TGTGCCAGCAGCTCGGGTGCAGGGGCCTACAATGAGCAGTTCTTC.

This clonotype was observed many times. The chain has TRBV7-2 and TRBJ2-2; D remains ambiguous. V lost 4 bases to trimming and J lost 4 bases, with 13 bases between them. The CDR3 runs 15 residues. Germline loops: CDR1 SGHTA, CDR2 FQGNSA. DNA of the CDR3: TGTGCCAGCAGCTCCAGTGGGCCAAGCACCGGGGAGCTGTTTTTT. Amino acids: CASSSSGPSTGELFF.

This clonotype was seen a handful of times. The chain links TRBV3-1 to TRBJ1-2; D is possibly TRBD1 (6 bases). CDR3 size: 15 residues. With 7 bases removed from V and 4 bases from J, the gap between germline ends came to 19 bases. CDR1 is LGHDT, CDR2 YNNKEL, per germline (reference sequence). CDR3 residues: CASTPETGPSYGYTF. Here the CDR3 DNA reads TGTGCCAGCACCCCCGAGACAGGACCCTCCTATGGCTACACCTTC.

J is TRBJ1-6 and V is TRBV25-1; D is unresolved. Trimming cost V 5 bases and J 0 bases, with 11 bases left between them. The CDR3 consists of 16 residues. CDR1 and CDR2 (germline): MGHDK, SYGVNS. CDR3 in DNA: TGTGCCAGCAGTCCATTGGCGAGCTCCTATAATTCACCCCTCCACTTT. Protein product: CASSPLASSYNSPLHF.

Points on this clonotype: One end of the junction varies from germline; a read error may be responsible. This sequence joins TRBV20-1 and TRBJ1-1, with 7 bases lining up with TRBD1. Germline CDR1 reads DFQATT; CDR2 reads SNEGSKA (reference sequence). The CDR3 has 14 residues. The CDR3 loop is CSAREQGMNPEAFF. Here the CDR3 DNA reads TGCAGTGCCAGAGAACAGGGGATGAACCCTGAAGCTTTCTTT.

The chain has TRBV15 and TRBJ1-5; no firm D call. V lost 0 bases, J lost 1 base, and 7 bases lay in between. Germline V gives CDR1 LNHNV, CDR2 YYDKDF (reference sequence). CDR3 size: 15 residues. This chain's CDR3 is CATSRDWRSNQPQHF. In DNA form, the CDR3 reads TGTGCCACCAGCAGAGATTGGCGGAGCAATCAGCCCCAGCATTTT.

The genes are TRBV6-2 or TRBV6-3 and TRBJ2-6; D is possibly TRBD2 (5 bases). Trimming left V 6 bases short and J 2 bases short, with 11 bases between. Germline V lookup: CDR1 MNHEY, CDR2 SVGEGT. This CDR3 has 15 amino acids. The CDR3 DNA reads TGTGCCAGCAGACAGCGGACTGCTGGGGCCAACGTCCTGACTTTC. This encodes CASRQRTAGANVLTF.

The J gene is TRBJ2-7, the V gene TRBV7-8, with 11 bases matching TRBD2. V lost 0 bases to trimming and J lost 12 bases; unmatched junction nucleotides: 7. CDR1 is SGHVS, CDR2 FQNEAQ, per germline. The CDR3 extends over 14 amino acids. The CDR3 DNA follows: TGTGCCAGCAGCTTAGCTGATAGCGGGAGGGCTCTGTACTTC. Protein: CASSLADSGRALYF. Full variable domain (rest looked up from reference TRBV7-8 and TRBJ2-7): GAGVSQSPRYKVAKRGQDVALRCDPISGHVSLFWYQQALGQGPEFLTYFQNEAQLDKSGLPSDRFFAERPEGSVSTLKIQRTQQEDSAVYLCASSLADSGRALYFGPGTRLTVT.

The chain couples TRBV5-1 to TRBJ1-1; D gene uncertain. Trimming took off 1 base at V and 4 bases at J, with 20 bases between the two ends. Germline assignment: CDR1 SGHRS and CDR2 YFSETQ. The CDR3 has 17 residues. The CDR3 coding sequence is TGCGCCAGCAGCTTGAAAACTGGTCGGGCAGTAACCACTGAAGCTTTCTTT. This encodes CASSLKTGRAVTTEAFF.

The chain carries TRBV12-3 or TRBV12-4 and TRBJ2-7; 9 bases agree with TRBD1. The CDR3 extends over 17 amino acids. Trimming took 6 bases from V and 2 from J; bases not matched to a gene: 14. The chain's CDR3 is CASRSTGGAESAYEQYF. For the CDR3, the DNA is TGTGCCAGCAGATCCACAGGGGGCGCGGAGTCTGCCTACGAGCAGTACTTC.

The J gene is TRBJ2-5, the V gene TRBV20-1; TRBD1 is a possible D gene (6 bases). The CDR3 spans 14 residues. The ends were cut back, 0 bases at V and 1 base at J, with 9 bases in the middle. In germline, CDR1 is DFQATT, CDR2 SNEGSKA (reference sequence). The CDR3 here is CSARDHRAQETQYF. The CDR3 coding sequence is TGCAGTGCTAGAGATCACAGGGCCCAAGAGACCCAGTACTTC.

This clonotype has more than one count but fewer than ten. V and J are TRBV9 and TRBJ1-1; maybe TRBD1 (6 bases). The CDR3 has 14 residues. V was trimmed by 0 bases and J by 7 bases, leaving 13 bases between them. Per the germline V gene, CDR1 is SGDLS and CDR2 is YYNGEE. CDR3 sequence reads: CASSVVGGQSEAFF. The CDR3 DNA follows: TGTGCCAGCAGCGTAGTGGGGGGACAAAGTGAAGCTTTCTTT.

This clonotype was counted a few times. The chain employs TRBV21-1 and TRBJ2-3; the D call TRBD1 from the table was never checked on the DNA. TRBV21-1 is listed as a pseudogene. The CDR3 has 16 residues. This chain's CDR3 is CASSRSRGGSADTQYF. The CDR3 DNA is TGTGCCAGCAGCAGATCCAGGGGCGGGAGCGCAGATACGCAGTATTTT.

The V call is TRBV4-3, the J call TRBJ2-6; D is unclear. CDR1 and CDR2 (germline): LGHNA, YSLEER. Trimming took 0 bases from V and 0 from J, leaving 6 bases between them. The CDR3 extends over 16 amino acids. The CDR3 protein is CASSQDWSSGANVLTF. CDR3 DNA sequence: TGCGCCAGCAGCCAAGATTGGAGCTCTGGGGCCAACGTCCTGACTTTC.

This clonotype appeared many times. The V gene is TRBV7-2, the J gene TRBJ2-6, with a possible D match to TRBD1 (5 bases). Trimming removed 8 bases from V and 4 bases from J, with 12 bases in between. This CDR3 has 14 amino acids. Germline values: CDR1 SGHTA, CDR2 FQGNSA. CDR3 residues: CASGRVTGANVLTF. CDR3 nucleotides: TGTGCCAGCGGCAGGGTAACCGGGGCCAACGTCCTGACTTTC.

This clonotype has a handful of counts. This chain connects TRBV5-5 to TRBJ2-5; D ambiguous. V lost 4 bases and J 1 base, leaving 11 bases between the germline ends. CDR1 and CDR2 (germline): SGHKS, YYEKEE (reference sequence). The CDR3 covers 14 residues. As DNA, the CDR3 is TGTGCCAGCAGCCGTGGTGGCGGCCAAGAGACCCAGTACTTC. Translation: CASSRGGGQETQYF.